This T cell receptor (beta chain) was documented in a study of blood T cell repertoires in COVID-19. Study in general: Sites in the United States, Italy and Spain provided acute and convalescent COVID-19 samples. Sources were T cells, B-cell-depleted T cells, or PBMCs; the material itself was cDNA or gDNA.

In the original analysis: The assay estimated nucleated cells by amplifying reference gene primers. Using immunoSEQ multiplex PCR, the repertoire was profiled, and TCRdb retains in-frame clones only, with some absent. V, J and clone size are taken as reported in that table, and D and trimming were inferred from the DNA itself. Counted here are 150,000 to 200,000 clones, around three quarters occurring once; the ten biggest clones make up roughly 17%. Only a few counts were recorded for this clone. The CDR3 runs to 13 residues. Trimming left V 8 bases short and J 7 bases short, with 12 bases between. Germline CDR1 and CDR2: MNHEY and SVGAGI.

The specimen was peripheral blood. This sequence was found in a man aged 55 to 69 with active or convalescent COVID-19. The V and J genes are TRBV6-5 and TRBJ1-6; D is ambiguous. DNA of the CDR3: TGTGCCAGCGAAGGACTGGTGAATTCACCCCTCCACTTT. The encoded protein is CASEGLVNSPLHF.